The text below deals with one T cell receptor beta chain. As yet, its antigen is unknown. This sample is part of a study of blood T cells in healthy people across ages. The second PCR ran about 6 to 12 cycles with a sample-barcoded 5' primer and J-beta primers. TCRdb analysed the 5' RACE reads with MiXCR anew, one entry per CDR3 protein. The sample has about 1.4 million distinct CDR3 sequences, around 59% seen once. Study-wide points: From one million sequenced T cells, diversity estimates were lower bounds. Any changes in expanded clonotypes were possibly confounded, as donor CMV status remained unknown. Long-lived donors carried more naive CD4+ cells and greater diversity than aged donors. Older individuals had lower TCR beta diversity per million T cells (the decline was roughly linear).

Sequences were obtained from blood. The TCR sequence derives from a man between 18 and 35 years old in good health.

As DNA, the CDR3 is TGTGCCAGCAGCTTAGGGGACAGGGGCCAACCGGACCCCTACGAGCAGTACTTC. Amino acid sequence: CASSLGDRGQPDPYEQYF. The genes are TRBV11-2 and TRBJ2-4; 10 bases line up with TRBD1. The DNA matches TRBJ2-7 better at its end, which makes the J call doubtful. The CDR3 covers 18 residues. CDR1 SGHAT and CDR2 FQNNGV come from the germline V gene.